What follows are 15 T cell receptor beta chains derived from one specimen sequenced in a study of T cell responses to AZD1222 COVID-19 vaccine. The data were produced by immunoSEQ multiplex PCR, yet TCRdb's version contains in-frame clones alone and is incomplete. The repertoire holds over 70,000 clones, with 65% to 80% as singletons. The sequenced sample was peripheral blood, obtained 28 days after the second dose of the MenACWY control vaccine. All receptors derive from an adult who received the MenACWY meningococcal vaccine as a control.

This clone has just one count. This chain's CDR3 is CASSLYGGGMAREQFF. For the CDR3, the DNA is TGTGCCAGCAGTTTATATGGAGGGGGCATGGCTCGTGAGCAGTTCTTC. The V and J genes are TRBV28 and TRBJ2-1, with D possibly TRBD1 on 7 matching bases. CDR3 length: 16 amino acids. V was shortened by 1 base and J by 9 bases, with 19 bases between the two germline ends. The germline gives CDR1 MDHEN, CDR2 SYDVKM.

V and J are TRBV5-8 and TRBJ2-3, with TRBD2 as a possible D gene (5 bases). V lost 6 bases and J 2 bases, leaving 19 bases between the germline ends. There are 16 residues in the CDR3. Germline CDR1 reads SGHTS; CDR2 reads YDEGEE. CDR3 bases: TGTGCCAGCACAGAAATCAGCATGGACTTCACAGATACGCAGTATTTT. It specifies CASTEISMDFTDTQYF.

The CDR3: CASSPNTRLAGGYEQYF. The CDR3 bases are TGTGCCAGCTCACCAAATACTCGACTAGCGGGAGGGTACGAGCAGTACTTC. The genes are TRBV18 and TRBJ2-7; 14 nucleotides agree with TRBD2. Germline V gene lookup returns CDR1 KGHSH and CDR2 LQKENI. CDR3 length: 17 amino acids. J was trimmed by 4 bases and V by 2 bases; bases with no gene match: 7. Full variable domain (remainder filled in from reference TRBV18 and TRBJ2-7): NAGVMQNPRHLVRRRGQEARLRCSPMKGHSHVYWYRQLPEEGLKFMVYLQKENIIDESGMPKERFSAEFPKEGPSILRIQQVVRGDSAAYFCASSPNTRLAGGYEQYFGPGTRLTVT.

This clone was observed a handful of times. V is TRBV6-6 and J is TRBJ1-5; TRBD1 is a possible D gene (5 bases). V was trimmed by 8 bases and J by 6 bases, leaving 17 bases between them. This CDR3 has 14 residues. The germline gives CDR1 MNHNY, CDR2 SVGAGI (reference sequence). The CDR3 sequence is CASSFGAESQPQHF. The CDR3 DNA sequence: TGTGCCAGCTCCTTCGGGGCTGAGAGTCAGCCCCAGCATTTT.

The chain carries TRBV2 and TRBJ2-7; maybe TRBD1 (5 bases). With 8 bases removed from V and 0 bases from J, the gap between germline ends came to 11 bases. The CDR3 is made up of 13 amino acids. The germline CDR1 and CDR2 sequences are SNHLY and FYNNEI. CDR3: CASSYRYSYEQYF. CDR3 nucleotide sequence: TGTGCCAGCTCCTACAGGTACTCCTACGAGCAGTACTTC.

The CDR3 DNA is TGTGCCTGGAGTTCCTCCCCAGGGAATGGCTACACCTTC. Protein product: CAWSSSPGNGYTF. The chain links TRBV30 to TRBJ1-2; the D gene is possibly TRBD1 (5 bases). CDR3 length equals 13 residues. The V end lost 2 bases, the J end lost 6 bases, and 13 bases lay between the germline ends. From germline, CDR1 is GTSNPN and CDR2 SVGIG (reference sequence).

The chain has TRBV1 and TRBJ1-1. TRBV1 is reported as a pseudogene. The CDR3 covers 15 residues. DNA for the CDR3: TGCACCAGCAGCCAAGACCCGAGGCAGGACACTGAAGCTTTCTTT. It is translated as CTSSQDPRQDTEAFF.

The rearrangement uses TRBV6-5 and TRBJ1-2, with a tentative D call TRBD1 (5 bases). This CDR3 comprises 16 residues. Germline CDR1 MNHEY, CDR2 SVGAGI. V gave up 0 bases and J gave up 8 bases, with 19 bases separating them. CDR3 amino acids: CASSYSSSGRVLGYTF. The CDR3, as DNA: TGTGCCAGCAGTTACTCGTCTTCGGGCAGGGTTCTCGGCTACACCTTC.

The CDR3 reads CASSPGGRGRTGTEAFF. The CDR3 coding sequence is TGCGCCAGCAGCCCCGGGGGAAGGGGAAGAACCGGGACTGAAGCTTTCTTT. The rearrangement uses TRBV4-1 and TRBJ1-1, with a tentative D call TRBD1 (5 bases). The germline V gene encodes CDR1 MGHRA and CDR2 YSYEKL. This CDR3 has 17 residues. Trimming removed 4 bases at V and 5 bases at J, with 23 bases between.

V usage is TRBV10-3 and J usage is TRBJ2-3, with 8 bases aligning to TRBD1. CDR1 is ENHRY and CDR2 is SYGVKD in the germline V gene. The CDR3 extends over 16 amino acids. With V trimmed by 4 bases and J by 3 bases, 9 bases remained unmatched. CDR3 in amino acids: CAISGLDRAGTDTQYF. Here the CDR3 DNA reads TGTGCCATCAGTGGGCTGGACAGGGCTGGGACAGATACGCAGTATTTT.

The gene calls are TRBV16 and TRBJ2-7; D not certain. The germline gives CDR1 KGHSY, CDR2 FQNENV. CDR3 length equals 17 residues. With 2 bases removed from V and 0 bases from J, the gap between germline ends came to 17 bases. In DNA, the CDR3 is TGTGCCAGCAGCCAAGGGGTTTGGACGACGGCCTCCTACGAGCAGTACTTC. As protein: CASSQGVWTTASYEQYF.

The chain carries TRBV18 and TRBJ2-1; D is undetermined. Germline V lookup: CDR1 KGHSH, CDR2 LQKENI. This CDR3 region has 14 residues. Trimming removed 2 bases from V and 7 bases from J, with 12 bases in between. CDR3 coding DNA: TGTGCCAGCTCACCAGATCCCTTGGGGAATGAGCAGTTCTTC. It codes for CASSPDPLGNEQFF.

V and J are TRBV6-5 and TRBJ1-6; the match to TRBD1 covers 7 bases. With 10 bases clipped from V and 10 bases from J, the junction kept 10 bases outside the gene matches. Germline CDR1 is MNHEY and CDR2 is SVGAGI. The CDR3 runs to 13 residues. Written as DNA, the CDR3 is TGTGCCATCGCGACAGGGATTCCCTCACCCCTCCACTTT. Protein product: CAIATGIPSPLHF.

The rearrangement joins TRBV2 to TRBJ2-1; TRBD1 aligns across 9 bases. V lost 1 base to trimming and J lost 6 bases; unmatched junction nucleotides: 13. CDR3 length equals 18 residues. In germline, CDR1 is SNHLY, CDR2 FYNNEI. CDR3 sequence: CASSEVATGTGIGNEQFF. The CDR3 region has the DNA TGTGCCAGCAGTGAAGTGGCGACCGGGACAGGGATCGGCAATGAGCAGTTCTTC.

This rearrangement joins TRBV6-6 to TRBJ2-1; D unresolved. The CDR3 covers 12 residues. Trimming removed 2 bases from V and 5 bases from J, with 4 bases in between. Germline V gene sequence: CDR1 MNHNY, CDR2 SVGAGI (reference sequence). In DNA, the CDR3 is TGTGCCAGCAGTTACCCCGACAATGAGCAGTTCTTC. Translating gives CASSYPDNEQFF.